This TCR beta chain was captured in a study of blood T cell repertoires in COVID-19. Study at large: T cells, B-cell-depleted T cells, or PBMCs supplied cDNA or gDNA.

Germline loops: CDR1 SGHTA, CDR2 FQGNSA. The CDR3 loop spans 14 amino acids. With 3 bases removed from V and 4 bases from J, the gap between germline ends came to 13 bases. In the original processing: The authors estimated nucleated cell counts from reference gene primer amplification. Some clones are missing from TCRdb's copy, which holds only in-frame ones; the method was immunoSEQ multiplex PCR. The V and J calls and the clone size are those of that table, but D and trimming were determined from the DNA. The sample holds fewer than 300,000 clones; approximately 87% are singletons and the top ten take approximately 2.3%.

The material sequenced was peripheral blood. This TCR derives from a woman aged 50 to 60 with acute or convalescent COVID-19. The chain couples TRBV7-2 to TRBJ2-7; TRBD2 is a possible D gene (6 bases). The CDR3 DNA sequence: TGTGCCAGCAGCTTGGAGGGGATAGCTTACGAGCAGTACTTC. Translated: CASSLEGIAYEQYF.